The 21 T cell receptor beta chains in this list originate from one sample, sequenced in a study of identical twins. TCRdb used MiXCR to reprocess the 5' RACE reads, holding one entry per CDR3 protein. The table has roughly 570,000 distinct CDR3 sequences, just under 10% seen once. These data also formed part of another study, on yellow fever vaccine responses in identical twins.

Sequenced material: PBMCs. These receptors were obtained from a woman aged 18-35 years in good health.

The gene calls are TRBV20-1 and TRBJ2-5; D unclear. This CDR3 region has 11 residues. Germline V gene sequence: CDR1 DFQATT, CDR2 SNEGSKA (reference sequence). Trimming pared 5 bases from V and 3 bases from J, leaving 7 bases between. As DNA, the CDR3 is TGCAGTGCTCCCCCCAAAGAGACCCAGTACTTC. Translated: CSAPPKETQYF.

This clonotype was observed a handful of times. The chain uses TRBV24-1 and TRBJ2-5; the match to TRBD1 covers 7 bases. Germline values: CDR1 KGHDR, CDR2 SFDVKD. The V segment lost 4 bases and the J segment 2 bases; nucleotides outside the gene matches: 6. The CDR3 totals 15 residues. Here the CDR3 reads CATSEGRGKQETQYF. The CDR3 DNA reads TGTGCCACCAGTGAAGGCAGGGGGAAACAAGAGACCCAGTACTTC.

Only a few counts were recorded for this clonotype. CDR3 sequence reads: CASSRDRESDEQFF. Written as DNA, the CDR3 is TGTGCCAGTAGTAGGGACAGGGAGAGCGATGAGCAGTTCTTC. This sequence joins TRBV19 and TRBJ2-1, with 9 bases aligning to TRBD1. V was clipped by 4 bases and J by 8 bases; unmatched bases: 6. The germline gives CDR1 LNHDA, CDR2 SQIVND (reference sequence). There are 14 residues in the CDR3.

This clonotype has just a few counts. V is TRBV27 and J is TRBJ2-7; TRBD2 might be the D (7 bases). Germline V gene sequence: CDR1 MNHEY, CDR2 SMNVEV (reference sequence). The V end lost 3 bases, the J end lost 6 bases, and 12 bases lay between the germline ends. The CDR3 spans 13 residues. The CDR3 region has the DNA TGTGCCAGCAGTTTCGGGGGGCTCATCGAGCAGTACTTC. Its protein is CASSFGGLIEQYF.

This chain connects TRBV6-1 to TRBJ1-2; D unresolved. This CDR3 is built from 14 residues. CDR1 and CDR2 (germline): MNHNS, SASEGT. Trimming took off 2 bases at V and 2 bases at J, with 9 bases between the two ends. The CDR3 sequence is CASSETQRNYGYTF. DNA for the CDR3: TGTGCCAGCAGTGAAACACAGCGAAACTATGGCTACACCTTC.

This clonotype was detected ten times or more. The chain couples TRBV27 to TRBJ2-5, with 9 bases matching TRBD2. The CDR3 consists of 14 residues. The germline CDR1 and CDR2 sequences are MNHEY and SMNVEV (reference sequence). The junction had 6 bases not matched to a gene; V was cut back by 6 bases and J by 4 bases. CDR3 coding DNA: TGTGCCAGCAGCCTTAGCGGGAGATTAGAGACCCAGTACTTC. It translates to CASSLSGRLETQYF.

This clonotype was seen a handful of times. The J gene is TRBJ2-1, the V gene TRBV7-3; 9 bases are a match to TRBD2. Unmatched junction bases numbered 6, after V lost 2 bases and J lost 7 bases. CDR1 is SGHTA, CDR2 FQGTGA, per germline. The CDR3 consists of 15 residues. CDR3 in DNA: TGTGCCAGCAGCTTATTGGGCGGGGGGGCGAATGAGCAGTTCTTC. Translated, it gives CASSLLGGGANEQFF.

The chain has TRBV5-6 and TRBJ2-5, with 8 bases lining up with TRBD2. The CDR3 length is 16 residues. V lost 2 bases, J lost 1 base, and 7 bases stayed unmatched. The germline gives CDR1 SGHDT, CDR2 YYEEEE. The CDR3 loop is CASSFYSGVVQETQYF. DNA of the CDR3: TGTGCCAGCAGCTTCTATAGCGGGGTAGTCCAAGAGACCCAGTACTTC.

The chain has TRBV7-2 and TRBJ2-1, with 10 bases lining up with TRBD2. The CDR3 loop spans 16 amino acids. Germline lookup yields CDR1 SGHTA and CDR2 FQGNSA. Germline trimming cut 4 bases from V and 8 bases from J; bases unmatched to any gene: 11. CDR3 protein: CASSSITGTSVDEQFF. DNA for the CDR3: TGTGCCAGCAGCTCAATCACAGGGACTAGCGTGGATGAGCAGTTCTTC. The full variable domain, its missing parts supplied by reference TRBV7-2 and TRBJ2-1, is GAGVSQSPSNKVTEKGKDVELRCDPISGHTALYWYRQSLGQGLEFLIYFQGNSAPDKSGLPSDRFSAERTGGSVSTLTIQRTQQEDSAVYLCASSSITGTSVDEQFFGPGTRLTVL.

This clonotype was counted many times. The rearrangement joins TRBV6-5 to TRBJ2-1, with D hard to call. The germline V and J ends were trimmed by 8 bases and 2 bases, with 4 bases remaining between them. CDR1 is MNHEY, CDR2 SVGAGI, per germline. The CDR3 is made up of 11 amino acids. CDR3 in amino acids: CASATYNEQFF. As DNA, the CDR3 is TGTGCCAGCGCCACCTACAATGAGCAGTTCTTC.

This clonotype was seen a few times. The chain couples TRBV12-3 or TRBV12-4 to TRBJ2-1, with 8 bases lining up with TRBD2. This CDR3 is 15 amino acids long. With V trimmed by 6 bases and J by 0 bases, 4 bases remained unmatched. In nucleotides, the CDR3 is TGTGCCAGCAGGGAGCGGGGGAGCTCCTACAATGAGCAGTTCTTC. The encoded protein is CASRERGSSYNEQFF.

In this sample, this clonotype turned up many times. The gene calls are TRBV5-1 and TRBJ2-2; D is perhaps TRBD1 or TRBD2 (5 bases each). The CDR3 spans 15 residues. V shed 6 bases and J shed 7 bases, with 19 bases lying between them. Germline values: CDR1 SGHRS, CDR2 YFSETQ. CDR3 in amino acids: CASTPEGKNGGELFF. CDR3 coding DNA: TGCGCCAGCACCCCAGAGGGGAAGAATGGCGGGGAGCTGTTTTTT.

J is TRBJ2-5 and V is TRBV12-3 or TRBV12-4, with 7 positions matching TRBD2. The V gene end was trimmed by 0 bases and the J gene end by 2 bases; junction bases not matched to a gene: 3. The CDR3 length is 15 residues. In DNA form, the CDR3 reads TGTGCCAGCAGTTTAGCGCTGGGGGGGCAAGAGACCCAGTACTTC. It translates to CASSLALGGQETQYF.

In this sample, this clonotype turned up many times. The gene calls are TRBV9 and TRBJ2-3; TRBD2 is a possible D gene (7 bases). Germline V gene data show CDR1 as SGDLS and CDR2 as YYNGEE. The CDR3 spans 16 residues. Trimming took off 0 bases at V and 2 bases at J, with 13 bases between the two ends. The CDR3 bases are TGTGCCAGCAGCGTAGCGACGGGGGGCCTCACAGATACGCAGTATTTT. This encodes CASSVATGGLTDTQYF.

The chain uses TRBV12-3 or TRBV12-4 and TRBJ2-7; weak D call: TRBD1 (6 bases). Trimming cost V 5 bases and J 4 bases, with 15 bases left between them. This CDR3 spans 14 amino acids. The DNA of the CDR3 is TGTGCCAGCAGTGAGGGGGAATTGAGGTACGAGCAGTACTTC. This sequence encodes CASSEGELRYEQYF.

In its sample, this clonotype was seen once. The chain is built from TRBV28 and TRBJ2-1, with TRBD2 identical over 8 bases. The CDR3 covers 16 residues. Germline V gives CDR1 MDHEN, CDR2 SYDVKM. The junction had 11 bases not matched to a gene; V was cut back by 4 bases and J by 6 bases. CDR3 protein: CASSSSGRGGRNEQFF. CDR3 nucleotides: TGTGCCAGCAGTTCTAGCGGTCGGGGGGGACGCAATGAGCAGTTCTTC.

This clonotype was recorded many times. This chain joins TRBV6-5 and TRBJ1-3, with no clear D. CDR3 size: 13 residues. CDR1 is MNHEY and CDR2 is SVGAGI in the germline V gene. V gave up 0 bases and J gave up 4 bases, with 4 bases separating them. DNA for the CDR3: TGTGCCAGCAGTTACTCGTGGGGAAACACCATATATTTT. Protein: CASSYSWGNTIYF.

This clonotype has a handful of counts. This chain links TRBV20-1 with TRBJ2-3, with 9 bases identical to TRBD2. The CDR3 is 15 amino acids. V shed 6 bases, J shed 1 base, and the junction held 8 bases outside the gene matches. Germline loops: CDR1 DFQATT, CDR2 SNEGSKA (reference sequence). CDR3 sequence reads: CSAPGLARGTDTQYF. In DNA, the CDR3 is TGCAGTGCACCTGGACTAGCGAGGGGCACAGATACGCAGTATTTT.

The CDR3 sequence: CASSPGTGGIDTQYF. The CDR3 DNA sequence: TGCGCCAGCAGCCCTGGGACAGGGGGAATAGATACGCAGTATTTT. The chain is built from TRBV5-1 and TRBJ2-3; 11 nucleotides line up with TRBD1. With V trimmed by 4 bases and J by 5 bases, 6 bases remained unmatched. Germline V CDR1 and CDR2: SGHRS, YFSETQ. The CDR3 runs 15 residues.

Remarks on this clonotype: This may be a read error, as it is one base from a much larger clone. The chain couples TRBV24-1 to TRBJ2-3; D not certain. V lost 6 bases and J 5 bases, leaving 8 bases between the germline ends. CDR1 and CDR2 from the germline V gene are KGHDR and SFDVKD. The length of the CDR3 is 12 residues. CDR3 coding DNA: TGTGCCACCAGTCGAGGCCGAGATACGCAGTATTTT. Its translation is CATSRGRDTQYF.

This clonotype was observed a few times. The gene calls are TRBV12-3 or TRBV12-4 and TRBJ2-1; a weak D match, TRBD2 (5 bases). This CDR3 is built from 12 residues. Between the trimmed V and J ends, which lost 6 bases and 9 bases, there was a span of 12 bases. CDR3 sequence (DNA): TGTGCCAGCAGCCACGGGGTTGGTGAGCAGTTCTTC. Its protein product is CASSHGVGEQFF.